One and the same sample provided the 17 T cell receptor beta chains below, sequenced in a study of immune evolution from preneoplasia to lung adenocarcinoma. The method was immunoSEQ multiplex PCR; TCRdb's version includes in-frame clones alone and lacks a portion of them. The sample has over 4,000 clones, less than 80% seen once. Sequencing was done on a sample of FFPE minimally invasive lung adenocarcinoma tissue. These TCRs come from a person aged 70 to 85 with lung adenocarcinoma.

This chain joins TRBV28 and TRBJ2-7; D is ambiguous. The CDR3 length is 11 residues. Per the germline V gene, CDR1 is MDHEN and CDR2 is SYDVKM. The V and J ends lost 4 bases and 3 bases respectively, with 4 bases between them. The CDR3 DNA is TGTGCCAGCAGTTCCTTCTACGAGCAGTACTTC. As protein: CASSSFYEQYF. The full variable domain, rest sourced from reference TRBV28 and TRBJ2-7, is DVKVTQSSRYLVKRTGEKVFLECVQDMDHENMFWYRQDPGLGLRLIYFSYDVKMKEKGDIPEGYSVSREKKERFSLILESASTNQTSMYLCASSSFYEQYFGPGTRLTVT.

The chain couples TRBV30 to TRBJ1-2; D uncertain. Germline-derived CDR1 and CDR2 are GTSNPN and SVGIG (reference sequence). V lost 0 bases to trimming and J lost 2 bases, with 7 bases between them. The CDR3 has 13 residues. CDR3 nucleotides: TGTGCCTGGAGTGTGGCGGAGAACTATGGCTACACCTTC. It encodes CAWSVAENYGYTF.

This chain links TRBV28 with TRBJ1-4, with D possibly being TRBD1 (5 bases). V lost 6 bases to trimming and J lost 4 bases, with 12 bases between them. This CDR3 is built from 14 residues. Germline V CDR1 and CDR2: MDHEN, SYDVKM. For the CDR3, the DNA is TGTGCCAGCAGCCAATGGGGGGGTAATGAAAAACTGTTTTTT. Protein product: CASSQWGGNEKLFF.

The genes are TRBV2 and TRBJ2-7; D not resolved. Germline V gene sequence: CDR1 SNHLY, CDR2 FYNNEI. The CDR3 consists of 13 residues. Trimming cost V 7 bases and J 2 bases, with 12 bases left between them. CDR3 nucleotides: TGTGCCAGCACCGAGCCCTTCGCCTACGAGCAGTACTTC. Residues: CASTEPFAYEQYF. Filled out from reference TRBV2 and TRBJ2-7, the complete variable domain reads EPEVTQTPSHQVTQMGQEVILRCVPISNHLYFYWYRQILGQKVEFLVSFYNNEISEKSEIFDDQFSVERPDGSNFTLKIRSTKLEDSAMYFCASTEPFAYEQYFGPGTRLTVT.

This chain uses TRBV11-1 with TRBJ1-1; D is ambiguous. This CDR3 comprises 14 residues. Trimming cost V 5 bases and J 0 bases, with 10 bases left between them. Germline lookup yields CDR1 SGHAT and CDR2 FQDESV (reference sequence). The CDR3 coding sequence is TGTGCCAGCAGCAGAAGTGGGGTGAACACTGAAGCTTTCTTT. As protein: CASSRSGVNTEAFF.

In DNA form, the CDR3 reads TGTGCCAGCAGCTTAGGGGGCGGGCTCTACAATGAGCAGTTCTTC. This gives the protein CASSLGGGLYNEQFF. The chain joins TRBV7-2 to TRBJ2-1, with D perhaps TRBD1 or TRBD2 (5 bases each). V was cut by 1 base and J by 3 bases, with 10 bases left in between. Germline lookup yields CDR1 SGHTA and CDR2 FQGNSA. The CDR3 has 15 amino acids.

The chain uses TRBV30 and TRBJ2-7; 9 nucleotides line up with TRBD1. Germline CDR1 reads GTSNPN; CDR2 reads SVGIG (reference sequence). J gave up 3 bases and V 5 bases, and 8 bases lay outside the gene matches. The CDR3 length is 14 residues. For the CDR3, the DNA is TGTGCCTGGGCCGGGACAGGGTTTTTCTACGAGCAGTACTTC. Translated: CAWAGTGFFYEQYF.

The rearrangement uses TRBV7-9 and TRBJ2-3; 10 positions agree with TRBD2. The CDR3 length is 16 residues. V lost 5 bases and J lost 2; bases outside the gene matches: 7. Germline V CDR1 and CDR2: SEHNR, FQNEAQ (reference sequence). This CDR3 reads CASSTGTSDLTDTQYF. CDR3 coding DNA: TGTGCCAGCAGCACGGGGACTAGCGATCTCACAGATACGCAGTATTTT. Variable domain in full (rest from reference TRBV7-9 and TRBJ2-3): DTGVSQNPRHKITKRGQNVTFRCDPISEHNRLYWYRQTLGQGPEFLTYFQNEAQLEKSRLLSDRFSAERPKGSFSTLEIQRTEQGDSAMYLCASSTGTSDLTDTQYFGPGTRLTVL.

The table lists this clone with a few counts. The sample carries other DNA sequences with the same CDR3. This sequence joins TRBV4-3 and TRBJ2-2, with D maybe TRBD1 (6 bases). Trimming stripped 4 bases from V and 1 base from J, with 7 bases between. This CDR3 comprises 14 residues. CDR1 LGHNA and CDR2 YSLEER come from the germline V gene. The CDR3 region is CASSPTGNTGELFF. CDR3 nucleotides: TGCGCCAGCAGCCCGACAGGGAACACCGGGGAGCTGTTTTTT.

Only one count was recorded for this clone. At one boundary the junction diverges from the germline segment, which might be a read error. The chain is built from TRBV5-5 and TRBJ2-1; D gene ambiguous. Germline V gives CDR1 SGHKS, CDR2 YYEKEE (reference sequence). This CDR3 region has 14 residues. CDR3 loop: CASTLVGPDNEQFF. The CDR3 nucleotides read TGTGCCAGCACCTTGGTGGGCCCGGATAATGAGCAGTTCTTC. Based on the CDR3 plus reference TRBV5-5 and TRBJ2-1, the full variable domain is DAGVTQSPTHLIKTRGQQVTLRCSPISGHKSVSWYQQVLGQGPQFIFQYYEKEERGRGNFPDRFSARQFPNYSSELNVNALLLGDSALYLCASTLVGPDNEQFFGPGTRLTVL.

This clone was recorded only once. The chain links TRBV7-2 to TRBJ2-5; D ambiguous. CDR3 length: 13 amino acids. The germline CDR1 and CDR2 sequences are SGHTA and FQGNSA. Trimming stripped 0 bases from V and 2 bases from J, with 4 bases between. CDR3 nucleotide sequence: TGTGCCAGCAGCTTAGCGCGGCAAGAGACCCAGTACTTC. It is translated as CASSLARQETQYF.

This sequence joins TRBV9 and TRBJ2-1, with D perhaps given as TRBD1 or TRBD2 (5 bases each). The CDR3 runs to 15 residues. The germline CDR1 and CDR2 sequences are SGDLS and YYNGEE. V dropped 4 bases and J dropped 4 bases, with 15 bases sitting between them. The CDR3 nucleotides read TGTGCCAGCAGCTCTAGAGGGGATATGTACAATGAGCAGTTCTTC. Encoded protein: CASSSRGDMYNEQFF.

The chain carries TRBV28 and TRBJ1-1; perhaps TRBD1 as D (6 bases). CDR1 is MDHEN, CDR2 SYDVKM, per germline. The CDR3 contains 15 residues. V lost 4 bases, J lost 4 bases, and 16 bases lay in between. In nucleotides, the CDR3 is TGTGCCAGCAGTTCCCCCACGGGACATTTCACTGAAGCTTTCTTT. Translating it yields CASSSPTGHFTEAFF.

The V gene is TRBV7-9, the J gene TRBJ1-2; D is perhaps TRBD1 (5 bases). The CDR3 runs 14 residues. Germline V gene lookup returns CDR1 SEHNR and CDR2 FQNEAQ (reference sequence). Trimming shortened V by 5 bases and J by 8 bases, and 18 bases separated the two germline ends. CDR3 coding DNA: TGTGCCAGCAGCACCCCGGACCAGGGTGCGGGCTACACCTTC. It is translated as CASSTPDQGAGYTF.

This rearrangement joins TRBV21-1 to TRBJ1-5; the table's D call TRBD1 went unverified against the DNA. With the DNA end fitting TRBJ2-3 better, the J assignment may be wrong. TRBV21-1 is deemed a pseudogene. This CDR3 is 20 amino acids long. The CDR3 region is CASSKANPPRATGDIPPQYF. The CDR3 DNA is TGTGCCAGCAGCAAAGCGAATCCCCCCAGGGCGACAGGGGATATTCCGCCCCAGTATTTT.

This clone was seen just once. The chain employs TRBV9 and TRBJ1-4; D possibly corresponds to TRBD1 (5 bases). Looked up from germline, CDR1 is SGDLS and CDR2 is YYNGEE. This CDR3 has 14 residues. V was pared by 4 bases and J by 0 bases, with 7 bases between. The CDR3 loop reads CASSLQATNEKLFF. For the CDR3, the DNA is TGTGCCAGCAGCCTACAGGCAACTAATGAAAAACTGTTTTTT.

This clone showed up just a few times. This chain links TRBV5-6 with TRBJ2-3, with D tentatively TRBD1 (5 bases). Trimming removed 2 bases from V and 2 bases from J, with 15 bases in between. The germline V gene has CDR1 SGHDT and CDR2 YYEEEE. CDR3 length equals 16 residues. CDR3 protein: CASSFIRDSFTDTQYF. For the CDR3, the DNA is TGTGCCAGCAGCTTCATCCGAGACAGCTTCACAGATACGCAGTATTTT.